The 8 T cell receptor beta chains below all came from one sample that was sequenced in a study of blood T cells in healthy people across ages. A J-beta primer mix and a sample-barcoded 5' primer were used in a second PCR of roughly 6 to 12 cycles. Using its own MiXCR run on the 5' RACE reads, TCRdb lists one record per CDR3 protein. In the table there are about 900,000 distinct CDR3 sequences, 48% of which are singletons. The sample was blood. The receptor set was obtained from a man aged 25-45 years in good health.

V is TRBV14 and J is TRBJ1-1; possibly TRBD1 for D (5 bases). The germline gives CDR1 SGHDN, CDR2 FVKESK. V gave up 4 bases and J gave up 4 bases, with 10 bases separating them. The CDR3 consists of 13 residues. CDR3 region: CASSRGERTEAFF. CDR3 nucleotide sequence: TGTGCCAGCAGCCGAGGGGAGCGCACTGAAGCTTTCTTT.

The table lists this clonotype with a few counts. This chain connects TRBV7-2 to TRBJ2-7, with 13 bases identical to TRBD2. The CDR3 is 18 amino acids. The V gene end was trimmed by 2 bases and the J gene end by 0 bases; junction bases not matched to a gene: 7. From germline, CDR1 is SGHTA and CDR2 FQGNSA. CDR3 nucleotides: TGTGCCAGCAGCTTATCGCGGACTAGCGGGGGCTTCTCCTACGAGCAGTACTTC. Protein product: CASSLSRTSGGFSYEQYF.

This chain joins TRBV3-1 and TRBJ2-1, with D unclear. Per germline, CDR1 LGHDT and CDR2 YNNKEL (reference sequence). This CDR3 comprises 12 residues. Trimming took 7 bases from V and 4 from J, leaving 8 bases between them. The CDR3 here is CASTDAYNEQFF. Here the CDR3 DNA reads TGTGCCAGCACCGACGCGTACAATGAGCAGTTCTTC.

The gene calls are TRBV29-1 and TRBJ2-5, with 8 positions matching TRBD2. Germline V gene sequence: CDR1 SQVTM, CDR2 ANQGSEA. Trimming took 6 bases from V and 2 from J; bases not matched to a gene: 8. The CDR3 is made up of 14 amino acids. CDR3 nucleotides: TGCAGCGTCATACTAGCGGCTAATCAAGAGACCCAGTACTTC. Its translation is CSVILAANQETQYF.

The gene calls are TRBV11-3 and TRBJ2-7; 8 bases agree with TRBD1. Germline V gene data show CDR1 as SGHNT and CDR2 as YENEEA. V shed 6 bases, J shed 0 bases, and the junction held 7 bases outside the gene matches. The CDR3 length is 15 residues. CDR3 sequence: CASSGGTGISYEQYF. The CDR3 DNA follows: TGTGCCAGCAGTGGCGGGACAGGCATCTCCTACGAGCAGTACTTC. The entire variable domain, with the rest obtained from reference TRBV11-3 and TRBJ2-7, is as follows: EAGVVQSPRYKIIEKKQPVAFWCNPISGHNTLYWYLQNLGQGPELLIRYENEEAVDDSQLPKDRFSAERLKGVDSTLKIQPAELGDSAVYLCASSGGTGISYEQYFGPGTRLTVT.

This clonotype was detected a few times. This chain connects TRBV28 to TRBJ2-7; TRBD1 aligns across 7 bases. The CDR3 contains 14 residues. CDR1 MDHEN and CDR2 SYDVKM come from the germline V gene. With V trimmed by 6 bases and J by 3 bases, 8 bases remained unmatched. CDR3 bases: TGTGCCAGCAGCTTCCGGACAGGCGGCTACGAGCAGTACTTC. It is translated as CASSFRTGGYEQYF.

The chain recombines TRBV2 with TRBJ2-7, with 11 bases matching TRBD2. Germline CDR1 is SNHLY and CDR2 is FYNNEI. After removal of 1 base from V and 0 bases from J, the junction contained 5 bases not matched to a gene. The CDR3 runs 17 residues. CDR3 coding DNA: TGTGCCAGCAGTGAAGGTGTAGCGGGGGGGCTCTCCTACGAGCAGTACTTC. Translated, it gives CASSEGVAGGLSYEQYF.

The chain couples TRBV9 to TRBJ2-7, with D possibly being TRBD2 (6 bases). There are 14 residues in the CDR3. The germline V gene has CDR1 SGDLS and CDR2 YYNGEE. V shed 0 bases and J shed 3 bases, with 10 bases lying between them. CDR3 DNA sequence: TGTGCCAGCAGCGTAGGTGGGGGGAACTACGAGCAGTACTTC. It yields the protein CASSVGGGNYEQYF.